The 27 T cell receptor beta chains in this list originate from one sample, sequenced in a study of blood T cell repertoires in COVID-19. Here immunoSEQ multiplex PCR was the method, and the copy in TCRdb shows in-frame clones only, minus some. This table has about 150,000 clones, more than 80% appearing once. Source material: peripheral blood. These TCRs come from a man aged 55 to 70 with acute or convalescent COVID-19.

As DNA, the CDR3 is TGTGCCAGCAGCCAAACAGGTATTAGCAATCAGCCCCAGCATTTT. The encoded protein is CASSQTGISNQPQHF. The chain is built from TRBV4-2 and TRBJ1-5; perhaps TRBD1 as D (5 bases). V shed 2 bases and J shed 0 bases, with 8 bases lying between them. Germline V lookup: CDR1 LGHNA, CDR2 YNFKEQ. This CDR3 is built from 15 residues.

The rearrangement uses TRBV11-2 and TRBJ2-3, with TRBD1 as a possible D gene (5 bases). The CDR3 runs to 15 residues. V lost 1 base and J 6 bases, leaving 14 bases between the germline ends. Germline V gene sequence: CDR1 SGHAT, CDR2 FQNNGV. This CDR3 is CASSLAGIPLDTQYF. The DNA for the CDR3 is TGTGCCAGCAGCTTAGCAGGGATTCCCCTGGATACGCAGTATTTT.

The rearrangement joins TRBV7-9 to TRBJ1-3, with TRBD1 as a possible D gene (6 bases). V lost 4 bases, J lost 8 bases, and 15 bases lay in between. The CDR3 totals 14 residues. The germline V gene has CDR1 SEHNR and CDR2 FQNEAQ (reference sequence). The CDR3 spells CASSYRESGDTIYF. The CDR3 nucleotides are TGTGCCAGCAGCTACAGGGAAAGTGGGGACACCATATATTTT.

The V and J genes are TRBV11-2 and TRBJ2-1, with a tentative D call TRBD2 (6 bases). Per germline, CDR1 SGHAT and CDR2 FQNNGV. The CDR3 runs to 14 residues. V gave up 1 base and J gave up 5 bases, with 9 bases separating them. This chain's CDR3 is CASSLARGNNEQFF. CDR3 nucleotide sequence: TGTGCCAGCAGCTTAGCGCGGGGTAACAATGAGCAGTTCTTC.

The chain has TRBV7-2 and TRBJ1-2, with TRBD1 matching over 9 bases. The germline CDR1 and CDR2 sequences are SGHTA and FQGNSA. V shed 5 bases and J 4 bases; nucleotides not matched to a gene: 5. This CDR3 is built from 14 residues. The CDR3 here is CASSPGTGIYGYTF. The CDR3 nucleotides are TGTGCCAGCAGCCCCGGGACAGGGATCTATGGCTACACCTTC.

The rearrangement links TRBV7-4 to TRBJ2-2, with 9 nucleotides matching TRBD1. Germline V gene data show CDR1 as SGHVT and CDR2 as SQSDAQ. The CDR3 is 16 amino acids. With V trimmed by 2 bases and J by 4 bases, 5 bases remained unmatched. CDR3 in amino acids: CASSLNRGRGTGELFF. DNA of the CDR3: TGTGCCAGCAGCTTAAACAGGGGGCGAGGCACCGGGGAGCTGTTTTTT.

The V and J genes are TRBV24-1 and TRBJ1-1; tentatively, D is TRBD1 (5 bases). V lost 9 bases, J lost 8 bases, and 12 bases lay in between. From germline, CDR1 is KGHDR and CDR2 SFDVKD. The CDR3 spans 11 residues. The CDR3 region has the DNA TGTGCCACCCGGGCCGGGGGGGAAGCTTTCTTT. Its protein product is CATRAGGEAFF.

The chain uses TRBV4-1 and TRBJ2-3, with D tentatively TRBD1 (8 bases). The germline CDR1 and CDR2 sequences are MGHRA and YSYEKL. Deletions cut 3 bases from V and 6 bases from J, with 22 bases between. The CDR3 extends over 17 amino acids. Here the CDR3 DNA reads TGCGCCAGCAGCCAGGGCCGGACAGGGAGGGTCAGGGATACGCAGTATTTT. Its translation is CASSQGRTGRVRDTQYF.

DNA for the CDR3: TGTGCCAGCAGTTTCAGCAGGGCATACGAGCAGTACTTC. As protein: CASSFSRAYEQYF. This rearrangement joins TRBV12-3 or TRBV12-4 to TRBJ2-7, with D possibly being TRBD1 (5 bases). V lost 3 bases and J lost 4, with 10 bases in between. The CDR3 loop spans 13 amino acids.

The chain recombines TRBV6-1 with TRBJ2-7; 9 bases agree with TRBD1. The CDR3 consists of 16 residues. With 3 bases clipped from V and 3 bases from J, the junction kept 9 bases outside the gene matches. Germline CDR1 reads MNHNS; CDR2 reads SASEGT. The CDR3 DNA reads as TGTGCCAGCAGTGATCCCCGCAGACAGGGGGTCTACGAGCAGTACTTC. This gives the protein CASSDPRRQGVYEQYF.

This chain connects TRBV12-5 to TRBJ2-2; 7 positions agree with TRBD1. The CDR3 covers 14 residues. Germline trimming cut 9 bases from V and 0 bases from J; bases unmatched to any gene: 4. CDR1 LGHNT and CDR2 FRNRAP come from the germline V gene. The CDR3, as DNA: TGTGCTAGATTGGGACAGACGAACACCGGGGAGCTGTTTTTT. It specifies CARLGQTNTGELFF.

The CDR3 reads CASRDRGAMGNTIYF. The CDR3 DNA reads TGTGCCAGCAGGGACAGGGGTGCGATGGGAAACACCATATATTTT. V and J are TRBV6-5 and TRBJ1-3; the match to TRBD1 covers 9 bases. Germline CDR1 is MNHEY and CDR2 is SVGAGI. This CDR3 is 15 amino acids long. J was trimmed by 4 bases and V by 6 bases; bases with no gene match: 7.

The rearrangement joins TRBV2 to TRBJ2-1; 11 positions agree with TRBD2. The CDR3 is 14 residues long. The germline V gene encodes CDR1 SNHLY and CDR2 FYNNEI. V lost 6 bases and J lost 7; bases outside the gene matches: 5. In DNA, the CDR3 is TGTGCCAGCAGGGTAGCGGGGGGGCCTAATGAGCAGTTCTTC. Protein: CASRVAGGPNEQFF.

The chain has TRBV5-1 and TRBJ1-2; TRBD1 agrees at 10 bases. V gave up 4 bases and J gave up 8 bases; unmatched junction bases: 11. The length of the CDR3 is 15 residues. The germline V gene has CDR1 SGHRS and CDR2 YFSETQ. The CDR3 is CASSARDRGNGGYTF. CDR3 coding DNA: TGCGCCAGCAGCGCCCGGGACAGGGGTAACGGAGGCTACACCTTC.

V and J are TRBV4-2 and TRBJ2-1, with 8 bases identical to TRBD1. The germline V gene encodes CDR1 LGHNA and CDR2 YNFKEQ. J was trimmed by 7 bases and V by 1 base; bases with no gene match: 9. There are 16 residues in the CDR3. The chain's CDR3 is CASSQGGQGAGNEQFF. In DNA, the CDR3 is TGTGCCAGCAGCCAAGGGGGGCAGGGGGCCGGGAATGAGCAGTTCTTC.

V gene TRBV30 combines with J gene TRBJ1-3, with D hard to call. The V gene's germline CDR1 is GTSNPN and CDR2 SVGIG (reference sequence). V was clipped by 3 bases and J by 1 base, with 10 bases between them. The CDR3 has 14 amino acids. Here the CDR3 DNA reads TGTGCCTGGAGGAATGCGGGATCTGGAAACACCATATATTTT. It specifies CAWRNAGSGNTIYF. The full variable domain, with the rest looked up from reference TRBV30 and TRBJ1-3, is SQTIHQWPATLVQPVGSPLSLECTVEGTSNPNLYWYRQAAGRGLQLLFYSVGIGQISSEVPQNLSASRPQDRQFILSSKKLLLSDSGFYLCAWRNAGSGNTIYFGEGSWLTVV.

This clone has more than one count but fewer than ten. This sequence joins TRBV14 and TRBJ2-3; 8 bases line up with TRBD1. The CDR3 loop spans 20 amino acids. The germline V gene encodes CDR1 SGHDN and CDR2 FVKESK. After removal of 0 bases from V and 0 bases from J, the junction contained 14 bases not matched to a gene. The CDR3 DNA reads TGTGCCAGCAGCCAAGAACCCGGGACAGGAATGGCATCTAGCACAGATACGCAGTATTTT. As protein: CASSQEPGTGMASSTDTQYF.

The chain recombines TRBV5-4 with TRBJ1-6; 8 nucleotides align to TRBD1. The CDR3 has 14 residues. V shed 5 bases and J 9 bases; nucleotides not matched to a gene: 7. Looked up from germline, CDR1 is SGHNT and CDR2 is YYREEE (reference sequence). CDR3 residues: CASRKDRVGSPLHF. As DNA, the CDR3 is TGTGCCAGCAGGAAGGACAGGGTGGGTTCACCCCTCCACTTT.

The chain couples TRBV7-9 to TRBJ2-7; 11 bases are shared with TRBD1. J lost 1 base, V lost 6 bases, and 5 bases had no gene match. The CDR3 is 15 amino acids. CDR1 SEHNR and CDR2 FQNEAQ come from the germline V gene (reference sequence). This chain's CDR3 is CASSGTGGRSYEQYF. CDR3 coding DNA: TGTGCCAGCAGTGGGACAGGGGGACGGTCCTACGAGCAGTACTTC.

The rearrangement joins TRBV5-4 to TRBJ2-3; 10 nucleotides line up with TRBD1. The CDR3 runs to 16 residues. Germline V gene sequence: CDR1 SGHNT, CDR2 YYREEE (reference sequence). V was clipped by 2 bases and J by 2 bases; unmatched bases: 5. The CDR3 coding sequence is TGTGCCAGCAGCTTCCGGGACAGGGGCTCCACAGATACGCAGTATTTT. Its translation is CASSFRDRGSTDTQYF.

The V gene is TRBV14, the J gene TRBJ2-1; D perhaps matches TRBD1 (6 bases). This CDR3 is built from 15 residues. The V gene's germline CDR1 is SGHDN and CDR2 FVKESK. The V end lost 0 bases, the J end lost 3 bases, and 9 bases lay between the germline ends. The DNA for the CDR3 is TGTGCCAGCAGCCAAGATGGCAGGGGCTACAATGAGCAGTTCTTC. It encodes CASSQDGRGYNEQFF.

J is TRBJ1-6 and V is TRBV30; D uncertain. The length of the CDR3 is 14 residues. V dropped 7 bases and J dropped 9 bases, with 19 bases sitting between them. Germline-derived CDR1 and CDR2 are GTSNPN and SVGIG (reference sequence). The DNA for the CDR3 is TGTGCCTACCGATCTGGAGGTATCGGTTCACCCCTCCACTTT. Amino acid sequence: CAYRSGGIGSPLHF.

V usage is TRBV7-9 and J usage is TRBJ1-3; D is possibly TRBD1 (5 bases). V was shortened by 5 bases and J by 4 bases, with 18 bases between the two germline ends. The CDR3 sequence is 16 residues long. Germline V gene lookup returns CDR1 SEHNR and CDR2 FQNEAQ (reference sequence). The CDR3 spells CASSAQGQVNGNTIYF. Written as DNA, the CDR3 is TGTGCCAGCAGCGCTCAGGGTCAAGTGAACGGAAACACCATATATTTT.

The V call is TRBV9, the J call TRBJ2-3, with TRBD1 matching over 7 bases. The CDR3 covers 14 residues. The J segment lost 4 bases and the V segment lost 4 bases, leaving 6 bases of the junction unmatched. In germline, CDR1 is SGDLS, CDR2 YYNGEE. CDR3 in amino acids: CASSPRQGADTQYF. Written as DNA, the CDR3 is TGTGCCAGCAGCCCAAGACAGGGAGCAGATACGCAGTATTTT.

The chain has TRBV6-5 and TRBJ1-3; TRBD1 agrees at 7 bases. J lost 2 bases, V lost 6 bases, and 4 bases had no gene match. The CDR3 spans 14 residues. CDR1 and CDR2 from the germline V gene are MNHEY and SVGAGI. CDR3 DNA: TGTGCCAGCAGCGGAACAGGGGCTGGAAACACCATATATTTT. Translated, it gives CASSGTGAGNTIYF.

This clone was counted between two and nine times. The V gene is TRBV7-3, the J gene TRBJ1-1, with TRBD1 matching over 10 bases. V was clipped by 5 bases and J by 2 bases; unmatched bases: 2. This CDR3 region has 14 residues. Germline values: CDR1 SGHTA, CDR2 FQGTGA. DNA for the CDR3: TGTGCCAGCAGCCCGACAGGGGGCAACACTGAAGCTTTCTTT. As protein: CASSPTGGNTEAFF. Full variable domain (outside the CDR3, taken from reference TRBV7-3 and TRBJ1-1): GAGVSQTPSNKVTEKGKYVELRCDPISGHTALYWYRQSLGQGPEFLIYFQGTGAADDSGLPNDRFFAVRPEGSVSTLKIQRTERGDSAVYLCASSPTGGNTEAFFGQGTRLTVV.

This chain uses TRBV15 with TRBJ1-5; no firm D call. The CDR3 runs 20 residues. CDR1 is LNHNV and CDR2 is YYDKDF in the germline V gene (reference sequence). V was clipped by 2 bases and J by 0 bases, with 23 bases between them. The CDR3 DNA is TGTGCCACCAGCAGACTTCGTACCGAGACTACGATTTTTAGCAATCAGCCCCAGCATTTT. Amino acid sequence: CATSRLRTETTIFSNQPQHF.